Presented here are 14 T cell receptor beta chains from one specimen sequenced in a study of Ad26.COV2.S vaccination and SARS-CoV-2 variants. The protocol was immunoSEQ multiplex PCR, while the TCRdb copy is restricted to in-frame clones and leaves out a portion. The table includes about 680,000 clones, 70% to 90% detected once. Treatment: around 19 received Ad26.COV2.S at low or high dose, single or two shots; roughly five received placebo; per-sample allocation not given. Each sample was drawn 63 days after the first injection (of vaccine or placebo). The sample in question was peripheral blood, obtained in a trial of Ad26.COV2.S vaccine versus placebo. The receptor source for this set is a person between 18 and 60 years old who received the Ad26.COV2.S COVID-19 vaccine or a placebo.

CDR3 sequence: CASSLSTIEKLFF. The CDR3 DNA is TGTGCCAGCAGTTTGAGCACAATAGAAAAACTGTTTTTT. V is TRBV28 and J is TRBJ1-4; no clear D. Trimming pared 3 bases from V and 8 bases from J, leaving 10 bases between. This CDR3 has 13 amino acids. Germline loops: CDR1 MDHEN, CDR2 SYDVKM.

V and J are TRBV2 and TRBJ1-5; D unclear. V shed 5 bases and J shed 3 bases, with 11 bases lying between them. Germline V gene lookup returns CDR1 SNHLY and CDR2 FYNNEI. The CDR3 covers 14 residues. The CDR3 nucleotides are TGTGCCAGCAGTCAAACGGGTGCCAATCAGCCCCAGCATTTT. Its protein product is CASSQTGANQPQHF.

The rearrangement joins TRBV3-1 (or the pseudogene TRBV3-2) to TRBJ2-5; 8 bases align to TRBD2. Trimming took 1 base from V and 4 from J; bases not matched to a gene: 20. Germline V gene lookup returns CDR1 LGHDT and CDR2 YNNKEL (reference sequence). There are 20 residues in the CDR3. CDR3 residues: CASSQVYGSGERWGRETQYF. CDR3 in DNA: TGTGCCAGCAGCCAAGTTTACGGTAGCGGGGAGAGATGGGGGCGAGAGACCCAGTACTTC.

In nucleotides, the CDR3 is TGCGCCAGCAGCCAAGAAGTACAGGGAGGCAATCAGCCCCAGCATTTT. Translated: CASSQEVQGGNQPQHF. The V and J genes are TRBV4-3 and TRBJ1-5; a possible D gene is TRBD1 (6 bases). The CDR3 has 16 amino acids. Trimming took 0 bases from V and 2 from J, leaving 11 bases between them. Germline V CDR1 and CDR2: LGHNA, YSLEER.

The rearrangement links TRBV27 to TRBJ1-6; possible D gene TRBD1, 5 bases. CDR1 and CDR2 (germline): MNHEY, SMNVEV (reference sequence). The CDR3 consists of 15 residues. Between the trimmed V and J ends, which lost 4 bases and 7 bases, there was a span of 14 bases. The CDR3 coding sequence is TGTGCCAGCAGTTCCGGGACGAGAGAGAATTCACCCCTCCACTTT. Encoded protein: CASSSGTRENSPLHF.

The chain has TRBV6-6 and TRBJ2-3, with 7 bases fitting TRBD2. The CDR3 runs to 13 residues. V lost 8 bases to trimming and J lost 4 bases; unmatched junction nucleotides: 6. Germline V gene data show CDR1 as MNHNY and CDR2 as SVGAGI (reference sequence). The CDR3, as DNA: TGTGCCAGCGTACGACTAGCATCAGATACGCAGTATTTT. Amino acid sequence: CASVRLASDTQYF.

The table lists this clone with a count of one. J is TRBJ1-5 and V is TRBV6-2 or TRBV6-3, with no clear D. This CDR3 has 14 amino acids. Germline loops: CDR1 MNHEY, CDR2 SVGEGT. The V gene lost 0 bases and the J gene lost 2 bases, with 5 bases spanning the gap. In nucleotides, the CDR3 is TGTGCCAGCAGTTACTCGATGGGCAATCAGCCCCAGCATTTT. Translation gives CASSYSMGNQPQHF.

CDR3 in DNA: TGTGCCAGCAGCGTAGATCAGAACTATGGCTACACCTTC. Protein product: CASSVDQNYGYTF. The chain recombines TRBV9 with TRBJ1-2; D ambiguous. CDR1 SGDLS and CDR2 YYNGEE come from the germline V gene. The CDR3 loop spans 13 amino acids. V lost 0 bases to trimming and J lost 2 bases, with 5 bases between them.

Worth noting for this clone: Other DNA sequences in the same sample also yield this CDR3. The rearrangement uses TRBV5-6 and TRBJ1-5; D is unresolved. The CDR3 runs 13 residues. The V end lost 4 bases, the J end lost 0 bases, and 5 bases lay between the germline ends. In germline, CDR1 is SGHDT, CDR2 YYEEEE. In DNA form, the CDR3 reads TGTGCCAGCAGCCGGAATAGCAATCAGCCCCAGCATTTT. Encoded protein: CASSRNSNQPQHF.

The chain joins TRBV7-2 to TRBJ2-1; TRBD2 is a possible D gene (6 bases). CDR3 length: 14 residues. CDR1 and CDR2 (germline): SGHTA, FQGNSA. V was clipped by 5 bases and J by 6 bases, with 14 bases between them. The CDR3 protein is CASSLGLGTNEQFF. The DNA of the CDR3 is TGTGCCAGCAGCCTGGGACTGGGGACCAATGAGCAGTTCTTC.

The J gene is TRBJ2-1, the V gene TRBV6-5; D remains unclear. The ends were cut back, 7 bases at V and 6 bases at J, with 10 bases in the middle. The CDR3 is 12 residues long. Germline CDR1 MNHEY, CDR2 SVGAGI. In nucleotides, the CDR3 is TGTGCCAGCACCGACACCCGCAATGAGCAGTTCTTC. This gives the protein CASTDTRNEQFF.

This chain connects TRBV6-5 to TRBJ1-5, with D maybe TRBD1 (5 bases). Germline-derived CDR1 and CDR2 are MNHEY and SVGAGI. This CDR3 region has 16 residues. The V end was cut by 3 bases, the J end by 0 bases, with 12 bases between. As DNA, the CDR3 is TGTGCCAGCAGTTATCCCGGGGGTTATAGCAATCAGCCCCAGCATTTT. It translates to CASSYPGGYSNQPQHF.

The chain employs TRBV2 and TRBJ2-7; D may correspond to TRBD1 or TRBD2 (5 bases each). The CDR3 covers 16 residues. The germline CDR1 and CDR2 sequences are SNHLY and FYNNEI. V lost 6 bases, J lost 0 bases, and 18 bases lay in between. The CDR3 DNA is TGTGCCAGCAGGAGGGGTGGGAGCGACAACTCCTACGAGCAGTACTTC. This encodes CASRRGGSDNSYEQYF.

The V gene is TRBV7-9, the J gene TRBJ2-5, with 8 bases lining up with TRBD2. V lost 5 bases, J lost 2 bases, and 7 bases stayed unmatched. The CDR3 loop spans 15 amino acids. Germline V lookup: CDR1 SEHNR, CDR2 FQNEAQ (reference sequence). The CDR3: CASSLLAEGQETQYF. CDR3 nucleotides: TGTGCCAGCAGCCTACTAGCGGAGGGGCAAGAGACCCAGTACTTC.